This entry concerns a single TCR beta chain. In the original analysis: Reference gene primers were amplified, and this amplification served to estimate nucleated cell counts. Measured with immunoSEQ multiplex PCR; TCRdb has only the in-frame clones, and not every one. D and trimming come from the DNA, and the V and J calls and clone size come from that table. The sample gives about 250,000 clones, nearly 90% of which show up once; around 3% is in the top ten. The source of the sample is a study of blood T cell repertoires in COVID-19. Overall study context: Some COVID-19 samples were acute and others convalescent; all came from the United States, Italy and Spain. The analysed material was cDNA or gDNA that came from T cells, B-cell-depleted T cells, or PBMCs.

Germline CDR1 SEHNR, CDR2 FQNEAQ (reference sequence). The CDR3 consists of 15 residues. Germline trimming cut 8 bases from V and 0 bases from J; bases unmatched to any gene: 5. This TCR was recovered from a man aged 18 to 29 with active or convalescent COVID-19. The chain combines TRBV7-9 with TRBJ2-7; TRBD2 matches at 12 bases. The sequenced sample was peripheral blood. The DNA for the CDR3 is TGTGCCAGCTCCCCTAGCGGGGGGGTCTCCTACGAGCAGTACTTC. Its protein is CASSPSGGVSYEQYF.